These 4 T cell receptor beta chains were all obtained from the same sample, sequenced in a study of shared clonotypes between healthy human individuals. Clones were sequenced by immunoSEQ multiplex PCR, and TCRdb holds only the in-frame ones, with some missing. The sample carries over 950,000 clones, 77% recorded once. Sequenced sample: memory CD4+ T cells from PBMCs. As to subset: CD45RA-negative fraction. Source of these receptors: a young man in good health. Some clones in this sample may be carry-over from other donors' samples.

The chain employs TRBV28 and TRBJ1-2, with D uncertain. Germline V gives CDR1 MDHEN, CDR2 SYDVKM. The V end lost 6 bases, the J end lost 1 base, and 9 bases lay between the germline ends. This CDR3 spans 13 amino acids. CDR3 sequence reads: CASRPQINYGYTF. The CDR3 nucleotides read TGTGCCAGCAGACCACAGATTAACTATGGCTACACCTTC.

This clone came up many times. This chain links TRBV7-3 with TRBJ1-1, with TRBD1 matching 7 bases. The CDR3 has 13 residues. The V gene end was trimmed by 5 bases and the J gene end by 7 bases; junction bases not matched to a gene: 7. The germline CDR1 and CDR2 sequences are SGHTA and FQGTGA. CDR3 loop: CASSAAGGGEAFF. The CDR3 nucleotides are TGTGCCAGCAGCGCAGCAGGGGGAGGTGAAGCTTTCTTT.

V usage is TRBV15 and J usage is TRBJ1-2; 10 bases align to TRBD1. CDR1 is LNHNV, CDR2 YYDKDF, per germline (reference sequence). The CDR3 loop spans 14 amino acids. V was clipped by 4 bases and J by 4 bases; unmatched bases: 3. Here the CDR3 reads CATSTRTGGYGYTF. CDR3 sequence (DNA): TGTGCCACCAGCACCCGGACAGGGGGCTATGGCTACACCTTC.

The V call is TRBV11-1, the J call TRBJ1-1; D gene uncertain. The germline gives CDR1 SGHAT, CDR2 FQDESV (reference sequence). This CDR3 comprises 14 residues. The V and J ends lost 2 bases and 8 bases respectively, with 15 bases between them. DNA for the CDR3: TGTGCCAGCAGCTTATCCTTAACAAACCTAGAAGCTTTCTTT. Its protein product is CASSLSLTNLEAFF.